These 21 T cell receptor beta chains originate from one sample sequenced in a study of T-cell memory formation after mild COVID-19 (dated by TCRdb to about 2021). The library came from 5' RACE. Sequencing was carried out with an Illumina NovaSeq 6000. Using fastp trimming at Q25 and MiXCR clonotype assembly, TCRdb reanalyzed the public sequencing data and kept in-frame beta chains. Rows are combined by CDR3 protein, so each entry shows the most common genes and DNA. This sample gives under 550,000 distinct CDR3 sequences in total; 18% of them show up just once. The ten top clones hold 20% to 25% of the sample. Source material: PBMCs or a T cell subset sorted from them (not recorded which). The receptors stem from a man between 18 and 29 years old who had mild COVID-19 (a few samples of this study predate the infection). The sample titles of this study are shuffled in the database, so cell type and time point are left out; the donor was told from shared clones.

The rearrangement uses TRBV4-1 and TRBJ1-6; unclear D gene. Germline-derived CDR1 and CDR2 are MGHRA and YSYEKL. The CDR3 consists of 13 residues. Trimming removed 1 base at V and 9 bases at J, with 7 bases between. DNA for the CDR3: TGCGCCAGCAGCCAAGGAGTAGTTTCACCCCTCCACTTT. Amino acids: CASSQGVVSPLHF.

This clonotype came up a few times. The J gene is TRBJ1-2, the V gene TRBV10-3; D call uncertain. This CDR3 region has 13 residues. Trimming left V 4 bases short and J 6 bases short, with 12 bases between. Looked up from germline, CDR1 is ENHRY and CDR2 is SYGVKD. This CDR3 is CAISGGPLDGYTF. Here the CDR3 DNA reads TGTGCCATCAGTGGGGGTCCACTGGATGGCTACACCTTC.

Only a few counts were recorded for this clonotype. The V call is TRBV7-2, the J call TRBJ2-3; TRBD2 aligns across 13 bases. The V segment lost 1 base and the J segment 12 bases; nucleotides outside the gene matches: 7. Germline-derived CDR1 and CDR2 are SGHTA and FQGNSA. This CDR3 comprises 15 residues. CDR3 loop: CASSLGGLAGLGQYF. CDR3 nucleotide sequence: TGTGCCAGCAGCTTAGGGGGACTAGCGGGGCTGGGCCAGTATTTT.

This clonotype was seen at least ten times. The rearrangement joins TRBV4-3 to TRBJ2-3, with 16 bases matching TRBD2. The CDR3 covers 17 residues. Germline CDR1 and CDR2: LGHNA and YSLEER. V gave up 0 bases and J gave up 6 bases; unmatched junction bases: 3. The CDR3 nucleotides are TGCGCCAGCAGCCAAGAGGGACTAGCGGGGGGGAGCGATACGCAGTATTTT. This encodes CASSQEGLAGGSDTQYF.

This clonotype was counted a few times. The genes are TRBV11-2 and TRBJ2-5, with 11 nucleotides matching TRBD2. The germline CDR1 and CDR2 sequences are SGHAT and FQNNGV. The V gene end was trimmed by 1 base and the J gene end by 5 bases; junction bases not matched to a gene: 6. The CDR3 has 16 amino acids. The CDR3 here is CASSLVAGGPGETQYF. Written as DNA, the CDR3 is TGTGCCAGCAGCTTAGTAGCGGGGGGGCCGGGGGAGACCCAGTACTTC.

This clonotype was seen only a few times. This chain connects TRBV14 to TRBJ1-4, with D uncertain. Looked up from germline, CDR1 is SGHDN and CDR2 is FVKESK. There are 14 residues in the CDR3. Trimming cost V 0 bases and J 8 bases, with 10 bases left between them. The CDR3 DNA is TGTGCCAGCAGCCAAGAGGGCGTTCGGGAAAAACTGTTTTTT. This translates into CASSQEGVREKLFF.

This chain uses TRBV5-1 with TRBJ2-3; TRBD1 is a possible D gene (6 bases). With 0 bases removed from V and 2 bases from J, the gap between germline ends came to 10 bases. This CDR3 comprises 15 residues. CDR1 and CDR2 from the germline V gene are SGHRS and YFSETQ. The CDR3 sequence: CASSLEDRPTDTQYF. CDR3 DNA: TGCGCCAGCAGCTTGGAGGACAGACCCACAGATACGCAGTATTTT. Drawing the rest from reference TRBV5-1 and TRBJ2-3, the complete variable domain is KAGVTQTPRYLIKTRGQQVTLSCSPISGHRSVSWYQQTPGQGLQFLFEYFSETQRNKGNFPGRFSGRQFSNSRSEMNVSTLELGDSALYLCASSLEDRPTDTQYFGPGTRLTVL.

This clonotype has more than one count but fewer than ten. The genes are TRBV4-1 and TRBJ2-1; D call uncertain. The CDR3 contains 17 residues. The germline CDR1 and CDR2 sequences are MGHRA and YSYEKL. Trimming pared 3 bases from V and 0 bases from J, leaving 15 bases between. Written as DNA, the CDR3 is TGCGCCAGCAGCCAGAGAGACGGTTTGAGCTCCTACAATGAGCAGTTCTTC. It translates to CASSQRDGLSSYNEQFF.

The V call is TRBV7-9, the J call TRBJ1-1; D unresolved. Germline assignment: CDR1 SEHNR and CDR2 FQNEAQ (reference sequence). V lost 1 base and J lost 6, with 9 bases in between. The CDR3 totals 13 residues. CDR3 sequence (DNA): TGTGCCAGCAGCTTAGGGCCCGTTGCTGAAGCTTTCTTT. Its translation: CASSLGPVAEAFF.

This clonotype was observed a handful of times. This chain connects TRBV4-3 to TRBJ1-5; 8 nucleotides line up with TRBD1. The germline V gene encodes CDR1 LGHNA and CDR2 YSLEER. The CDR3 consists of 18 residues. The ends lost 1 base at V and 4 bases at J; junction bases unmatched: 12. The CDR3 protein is CASSQAPFGTGPNQPQHF. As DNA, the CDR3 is TGCGCCAGCAGCCAAGCCCCATTTGGGACAGGACCTAATCAGCCCCAGCATTTT.

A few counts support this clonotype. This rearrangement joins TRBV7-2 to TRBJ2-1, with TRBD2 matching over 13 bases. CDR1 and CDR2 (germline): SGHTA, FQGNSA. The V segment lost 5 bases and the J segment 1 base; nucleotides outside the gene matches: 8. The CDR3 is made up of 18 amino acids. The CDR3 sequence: CASSQPPGLAGSYNEQFF. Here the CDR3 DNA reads TGTGCCAGCAGCCAGCCCCCGGGACTAGCGGGATCCTACAATGAGCAGTTCTTC.

CDR3 DNA sequence: TGTGCCAGCAATCTAATTGGACAGGGCGGCTACGAGCAGTACTTC. It encodes CASNLIGQGGYEQYF. The J gene is TRBJ2-7, the V gene TRBV2; 8 nucleotides align to TRBD1. This CDR3 comprises 15 residues. Germline lookup yields CDR1 SNHLY and CDR2 FYNNEI. The V segment lost 7 bases and the J segment 3 bases; nucleotides outside the gene matches: 11. The complete variable domain, with remaining parts taken from reference TRBV2 and TRBJ2-7, reads EPEVTQTPSHQVTQMGQEVILRCVPISNHLYFYWYRQILGQKVEFLVSFYNNEISEKSEIFDDQFSVERPDGSNFTLKIRSTKLEDSAMYFCASNLIGQGGYEQYFGPGTRLTVT.

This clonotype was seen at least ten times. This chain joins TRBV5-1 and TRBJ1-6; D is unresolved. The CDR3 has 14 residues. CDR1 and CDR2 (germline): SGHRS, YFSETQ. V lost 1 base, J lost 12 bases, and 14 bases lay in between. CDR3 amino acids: CASSLRRTSGPLHF. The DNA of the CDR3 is TGCGCCAGCAGCTTGCGGAGGACCTCGGGACCCCTCCACTTT. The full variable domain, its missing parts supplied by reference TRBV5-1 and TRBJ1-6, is KAGVTQTPRYLIKTRGQQVTLSCSPISGHRSVSWYQQTPGQGLQFLFEYFSETQRNKGNFPGRFSGRQFSNSRSEMNVSTLELGDSALYLCASSLRRTSGPLHFGNGTRLTVT.

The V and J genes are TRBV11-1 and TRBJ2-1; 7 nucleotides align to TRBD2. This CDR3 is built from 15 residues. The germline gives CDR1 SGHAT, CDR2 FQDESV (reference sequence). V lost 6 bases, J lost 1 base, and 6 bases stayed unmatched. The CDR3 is CASSWSGASYNEQFF. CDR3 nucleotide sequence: TGTGCCAGCAGTTGGAGCGGGGCATCCTACAATGAGCAGTTCTTC.

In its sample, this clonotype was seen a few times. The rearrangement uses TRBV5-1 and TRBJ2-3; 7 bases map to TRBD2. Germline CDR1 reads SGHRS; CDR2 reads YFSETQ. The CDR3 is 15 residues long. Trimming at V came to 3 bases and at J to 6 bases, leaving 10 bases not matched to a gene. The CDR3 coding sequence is TGCGCCAGCAGCTCAACGGGGGGACCCCAGGATACGCAGTATTTT. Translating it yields CASSSTGGPQDTQYF. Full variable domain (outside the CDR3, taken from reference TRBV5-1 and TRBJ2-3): KAGVTQTPRYLIKTRGQQVTLSCSPISGHRSVSWYQQTPGQGLQFLFEYFSETQRNKGNFPGRFSGRQFSNSRSEMNVSTLELGDSALYLCASSSTGGPQDTQYFGPGTRLTVL.

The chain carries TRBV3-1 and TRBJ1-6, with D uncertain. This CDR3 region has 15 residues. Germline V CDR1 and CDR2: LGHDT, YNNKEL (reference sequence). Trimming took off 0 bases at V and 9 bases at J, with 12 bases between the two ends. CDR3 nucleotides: TGTGCCAGCAGCCAAGATCGGTCCGGGAGTTCACCCCTCCACTTT. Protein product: CASSQDRSGSSPLHF.

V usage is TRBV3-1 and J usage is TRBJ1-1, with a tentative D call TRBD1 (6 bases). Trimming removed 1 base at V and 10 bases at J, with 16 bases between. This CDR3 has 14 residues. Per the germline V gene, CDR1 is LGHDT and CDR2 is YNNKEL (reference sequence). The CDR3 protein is CASSQVTPGQGAFF. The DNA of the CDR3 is TGTGCCAGCAGCCAAGTGACTCCGGGACAAGGAGCTTTCTTT.

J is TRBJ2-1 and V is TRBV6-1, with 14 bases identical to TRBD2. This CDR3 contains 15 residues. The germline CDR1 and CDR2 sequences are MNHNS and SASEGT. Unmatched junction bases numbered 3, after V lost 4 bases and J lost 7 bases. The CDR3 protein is CASSGGLAGANEQFF. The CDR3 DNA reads TGTGCCAGCAGTGGGGGACTAGCGGGGGCTAATGAGCAGTTCTTC.

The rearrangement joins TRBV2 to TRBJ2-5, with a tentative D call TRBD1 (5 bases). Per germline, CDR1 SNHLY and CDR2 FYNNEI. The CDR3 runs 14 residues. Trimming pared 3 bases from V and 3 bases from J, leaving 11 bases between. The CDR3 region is CASSESTAKETQYF. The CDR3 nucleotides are TGTGCCAGCAGTGAGTCGACAGCGAAAGAGACCCAGTACTTC.

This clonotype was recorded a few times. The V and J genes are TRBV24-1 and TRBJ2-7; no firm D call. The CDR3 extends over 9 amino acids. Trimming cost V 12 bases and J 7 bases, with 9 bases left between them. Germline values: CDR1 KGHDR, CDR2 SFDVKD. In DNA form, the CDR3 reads TGTGCCGTCAGCCTGGAGCAGTACTTC. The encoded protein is CAVSLEQYF.

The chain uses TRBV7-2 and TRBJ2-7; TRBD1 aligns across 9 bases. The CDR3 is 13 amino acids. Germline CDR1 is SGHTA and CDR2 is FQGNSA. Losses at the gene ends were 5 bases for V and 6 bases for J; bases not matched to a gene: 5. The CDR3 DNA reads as TGTGCCAGCAGCCGGGACAGGGCTCCCGAGCAGTACGTC. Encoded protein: CASSRDRAPEQYV.